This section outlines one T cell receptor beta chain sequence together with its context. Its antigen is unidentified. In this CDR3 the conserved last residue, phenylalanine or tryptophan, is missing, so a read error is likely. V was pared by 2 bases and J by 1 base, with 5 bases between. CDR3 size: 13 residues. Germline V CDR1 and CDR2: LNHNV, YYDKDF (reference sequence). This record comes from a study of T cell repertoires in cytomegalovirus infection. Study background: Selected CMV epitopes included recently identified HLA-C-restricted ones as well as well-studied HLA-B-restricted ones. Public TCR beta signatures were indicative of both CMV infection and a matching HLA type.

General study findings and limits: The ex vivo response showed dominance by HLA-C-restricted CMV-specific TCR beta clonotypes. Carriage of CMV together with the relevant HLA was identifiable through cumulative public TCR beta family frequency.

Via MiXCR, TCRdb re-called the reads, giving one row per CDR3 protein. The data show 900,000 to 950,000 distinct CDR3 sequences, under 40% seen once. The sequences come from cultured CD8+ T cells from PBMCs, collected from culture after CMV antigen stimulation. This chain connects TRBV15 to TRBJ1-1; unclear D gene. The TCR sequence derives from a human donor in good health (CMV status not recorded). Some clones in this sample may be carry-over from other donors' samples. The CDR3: CATSRTRNTEAFS. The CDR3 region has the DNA TGTGCCACCAGCAGAACCAGGAACACTGAAGCTTTCTCT.